This T cell receptor (beta chain) was recovered during a study of blood T cell repertoires in COVID-19. At the level of the study: Specimens from acute and convalescent COVID-19 originated in the United States, Italy and Spain. Sample material is recorded as cDNA or gDNA derived from T cells, B-cell-depleted T cells, or PBMCs.

As originally analysed: Estimated nucleated cell counts came from reference gene primer amplification. Method: immunoSEQ multiplex PCR; TCRdb's copy keeps in-frame clones and lacks some. That table is the source of V, J and clone size, and D and trimming were worked out from the DNA. There are around 400,000 clones in the sample; about 90% occur only once, and approximately 1.2% lies in the top ten. This sequence was found in a man aged 40-50 years with acute or convalescent COVID-19. The specimen was peripheral blood.

The CDR3 protein is CASSELGSYGYTF. In nucleotides, the CDR3 is TGTGCCAGCAGTGAACTTGGGAGTTACGGCTACACCTTC. The rearrangement uses TRBV6-1 and TRBJ1-2; D call uncertain. Trimming took off 2 bases at V and 8 bases at J, with 12 bases between the two ends. The CDR3 loop spans 13 amino acids. From germline, CDR1 is MNHNS and CDR2 SASEGT.